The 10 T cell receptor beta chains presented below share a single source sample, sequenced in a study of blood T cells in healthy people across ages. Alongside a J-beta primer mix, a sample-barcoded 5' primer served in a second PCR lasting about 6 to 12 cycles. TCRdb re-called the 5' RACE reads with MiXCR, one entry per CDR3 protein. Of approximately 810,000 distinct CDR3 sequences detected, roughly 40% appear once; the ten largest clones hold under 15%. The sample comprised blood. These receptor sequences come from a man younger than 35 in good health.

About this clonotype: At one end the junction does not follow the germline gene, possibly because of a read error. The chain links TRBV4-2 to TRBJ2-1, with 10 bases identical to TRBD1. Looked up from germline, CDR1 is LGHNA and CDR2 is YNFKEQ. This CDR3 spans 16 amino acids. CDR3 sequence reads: CAGSQARTGGYNEQFF. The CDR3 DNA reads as TGTGCCGGCAGCCAGGCCCGGACAGGGGGATACAATGAGCAGTTCTTC.

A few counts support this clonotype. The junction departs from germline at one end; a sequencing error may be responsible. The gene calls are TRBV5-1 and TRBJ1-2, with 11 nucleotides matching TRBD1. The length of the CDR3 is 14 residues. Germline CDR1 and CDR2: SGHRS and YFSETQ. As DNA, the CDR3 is TGCGCCAACAGCGCCAGGACAGGGGGCCAAGGCTACACCTTC. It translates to CANSARTGGQGYTF.

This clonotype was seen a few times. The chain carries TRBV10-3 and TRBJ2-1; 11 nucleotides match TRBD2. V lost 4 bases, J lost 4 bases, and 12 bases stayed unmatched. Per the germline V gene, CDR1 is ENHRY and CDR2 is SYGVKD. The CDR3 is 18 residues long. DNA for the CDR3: TGTGCCATCAGTGGCCTTCAACCAACTAGCGGGGGTTACAATGAGCAGTTCTTC. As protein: CAISGLQPTSGGYNEQFF.

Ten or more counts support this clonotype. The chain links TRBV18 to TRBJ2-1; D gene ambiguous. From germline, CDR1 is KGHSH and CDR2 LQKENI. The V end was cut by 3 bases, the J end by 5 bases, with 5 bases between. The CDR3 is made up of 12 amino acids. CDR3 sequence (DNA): TGTGCCAGCTCACCTTCGGACAATGAGCAGTTCTTC. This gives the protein CASSPSDNEQFF.

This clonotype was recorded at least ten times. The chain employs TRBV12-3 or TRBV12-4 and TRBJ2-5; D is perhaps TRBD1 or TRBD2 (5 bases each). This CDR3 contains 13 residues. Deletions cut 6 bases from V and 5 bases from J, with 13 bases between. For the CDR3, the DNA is TGTGCCAGCAGGCCAGGGACGGTGGAGACCCAGTACTTC. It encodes CASRPGTVETQYF.

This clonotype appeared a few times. The CDR3 here is CASSSSPQGGYTF. The CDR3 bases are TGTGCCAGCAGTTCCTCCCCTCAGGGTGGCTACACCTTC. The chain employs TRBV6-6 and TRBJ1-2; D possibly corresponds to TRBD1 (5 bases). The V end lost 4 bases, the J end lost 7 bases, and 13 bases lay between the germline ends. Germline V gives CDR1 MNHNY, CDR2 SVGAGI (reference sequence). The CDR3 extends over 13 amino acids.

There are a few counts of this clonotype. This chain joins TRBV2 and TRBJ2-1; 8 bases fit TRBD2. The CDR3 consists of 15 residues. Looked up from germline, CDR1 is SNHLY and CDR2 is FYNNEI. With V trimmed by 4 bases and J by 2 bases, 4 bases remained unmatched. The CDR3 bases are TGTGCCAGCAGTGTGGATAGCGGGGCCTACAATGAGCAGTTCTTC. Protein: CASSVDSGAYNEQFF.

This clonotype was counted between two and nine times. The CDR3 loop reads CASSLGLAGSQETQYF. The CDR3 DNA is TGTGCCAGCAGCTTAGGACTAGCGGGGAGCCAAGAGACCCAGTACTTC. J is TRBJ2-5 and V is TRBV7-2; TRBD2 matches 11 bases. V trimming: 1 base; J trimming: 1 base; junction bases outside the gene matches: 2. The CDR3 sequence is 16 residues long. The V gene's germline CDR1 is SGHTA and CDR2 FQGNSA.

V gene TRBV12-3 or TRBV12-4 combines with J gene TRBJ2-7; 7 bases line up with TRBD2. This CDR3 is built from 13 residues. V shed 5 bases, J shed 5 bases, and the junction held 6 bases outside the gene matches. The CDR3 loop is CASSPTSDHEQYF. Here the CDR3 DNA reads TGTGCCAGCAGTCCTACTAGCGACCACGAGCAGTACTTC.

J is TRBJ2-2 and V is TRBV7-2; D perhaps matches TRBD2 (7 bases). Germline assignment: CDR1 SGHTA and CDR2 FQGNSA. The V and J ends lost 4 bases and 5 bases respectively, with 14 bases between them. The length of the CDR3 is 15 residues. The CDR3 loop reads CASSWEGGGTGELFF. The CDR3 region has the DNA TGTGCCAGCAGCTGGGAGGGGGGAGGGACCGGGGAGCTGTTTTTT.